This T cell receptor beta chain stems from a study of T cells in Graves' hyperthyroidism and ophthalmopathy. This CDR3 region has 15 residues. V was clipped by 2 bases and J by 0 bases, with 11 bases between them. Per germline, CDR1 SGHRS and CDR2 YFSETQ. Study conclusions and caveats: Blood also carried most thyroid clonotypes expanded above 0.001. A median 6.5 months before onset, the model predicted ophthalmopathy.

In the case of this clonotype: Antigen unknown.

The CDR3 regions of TCR beta were amplified from RNA transcripts. The HTBI primer set served for first-round RT-PCR of the TCR CDR3. TCRdb redid the calling of the multiplex PCR reads with MiXCR, one entry per CDR3 protein. The sample includes 750,000 to 950,000 distinct CDR3 sequences, around 39% of them seen just once. This sequence joins TRBV5-1 and TRBJ1-1, with D unclear. The clonotype originates from a young man with Graves' hyperthyroidism. Material for sequencing was blood. CDR3 nucleotide sequence: TGCGCCAGCAGCTTCGCAGACCCCCTGAACACTGAAGCTTTCTTT. It translates to CASSFADPLNTEAFF.